This T cell receptor (beta chain) was identified in a study of T-cell reconstitution after alpha-beta-depleted transplantation in children. Unique molecular identifiers were incorporated during preparation of the TCRbeta library. Via MiXCR, TCRdb re-called the PCR reads, giving one row per CDR3 protein. The sample shows some 490,000 distinct CDR3 sequences, roughly an eighth of them seen only once. The CDR3 sequence is 17 residues long. J lost 7 bases, V lost 0 bases, and 3 bases had no gene match. Looked up from germline, CDR1 is SGHTA and CDR2 is FQGNSA. This sample comprised PBMCs from the stem cell graft donor, obtained from the stem cell graft. The sequence derives from a human donor who donated a stem cell graft to a child with combined immunodeficiency. The V and J genes are TRBV7-2 and TRBJ2-1; 16 bases map to TRBD2. The CDR3 region is CASSLAGLAGGPNEQFF. The CDR3 nucleotides are TGTGCCAGCAGCTTAGCGGGACTAGCGGGAGGGCCGAATGAGCAGTTCTTC.